These 14 T cell receptor beta chains came from one sample sequenced in a study of vaccination effects on CD4 cells after COVID-19. Sequenced by immunoSEQ multiplex PCR; TCRdb stores in-frame clones only, minus some. Here the sample spans tens of thousands of clones, 60% to 85% being singletons. These receptors' antigens are unknown. With the ViraFEST assay, the study expanded antigen-specific CD4+ T cells using viral peptide pools, then sequenced them. Isolation of CD4+ T cells took place after about nine days of culture. Nucleocapsid antibodies were negative in the vaccine recipients, who had never had SARS-CoV-2 infection. The sequenced sample was CD4+ T cells from PBMCs cultured with SARS-CoV-2 spike peptides, obtained before COVID-19 vaccination. These receptors all stem from a human donor who received a COVID-19 vaccine.

This clone showed up just once. CDR3 region: CASSNIMGGETGELFF. Written as DNA, the CDR3 is TGTGCCAGTAGCAATATCATGGGGGGCGAAACCGGGGAGCTGTTTTTT. This rearrangement joins TRBV19 to TRBJ2-2, with D perhaps being TRBD1 or TRBD2 (6 bases each). Trimming shortened V by 6 bases and J by 5 bases, and 19 bases separated the two germline ends. The CDR3 spans 16 residues. CDR1 and CDR2 from the germline V gene are LNHDA and SQIVND (reference sequence).

The chain combines TRBV7-2 with TRBJ1-6; D gene ambiguous. The length of the CDR3 is 17 residues. Trimming shortened V by 3 bases and J by 1 base, and 13 bases separated the two germline ends. The germline gives CDR1 SGHTA, CDR2 FQGNSA. This CDR3 reads CASSLGRVGSYNSPLHF. For the CDR3, the DNA is TGTGCCAGCAGCTTGGGTAGGGTCGGATCCTATAATTCACCCCTCCACTTT.

This sequence joins TRBV18 and TRBJ2-5; D is ambiguous. Germline values: CDR1 KGHSH, CDR2 LQKENI. V lost 2 bases and J 4 bases, leaving 8 bases between the germline ends. The CDR3 has 13 residues. For the CDR3, the DNA is TGTGCCAGCTCACCAGACTTGTCAGAGACCCAGTACTTC. This codes for CASSPDLSETQYF.

This chain connects TRBV6-7 to TRBJ2-1; TRBD1 matches at 7 bases. TRBV6-7 is flagged as an ORF with uncertain function. The trim removed 4 bases at V and 10 bases at J, leaving 13 bases unmatched. The CDR3 covers 15 residues. CDR3 in amino acids: CASSWTQGYNEEQFF. The DNA for the CDR3 is TGTGCCAGCAGTTGGACACAGGGGTACAATGAGGAGCAGTTCTTC.

This chain connects TRBV6-1 to TRBJ1-5; a weak D match, TRBD1 (6 bases). The V gene's germline CDR1 is MNHNS and CDR2 SASEGT. There are 14 residues in the CDR3. V was clipped by 2 bases and J by 5 bases, with 10 bases between them. The CDR3 here is CASSEQGNHQPQHF. As DNA, the CDR3 is TGTGCCAGCAGTGAACAGGGGAATCATCAGCCCCAGCATTTT.

The V gene is TRBV10-2, the J gene TRBJ1-5; no firm D call. Trimming cost V 6 bases and J 2 bases, with 14 bases left between them. The CDR3 covers 15 residues. Germline V gene data show CDR1 as WSHSY and CDR2 as SAAADI. The DNA for the CDR3 is TGCGCCAGCAGCCCCCTTGACGGGGGCAATCAGCCCCAGCATTTT. This translates into CASSPLDGGNQPQHF.

V gene TRBV18 combines with J gene TRBJ2-3, with a tentative D call TRBD2 (5 bases). V shed 3 bases and J shed 4 bases, with 17 bases lying between them. The CDR3 totals 16 residues. CDR1 is KGHSH, CDR2 LQKENI, per germline. CDR3 residues: CASSPYTRTGADTQYF. As DNA, the CDR3 is TGTGCCAGCTCACCCTACACCCGGACCGGGGCAGATACGCAGTATTTT. The whole variable domain, remainder taken from reference TRBV18 and TRBJ2-3, is NAGVMQNPRHLVRRRGQEARLRCSPMKGHSHVYWYRQLPEEGLKFMVYLQKENIIDESGMPKERFSAEFPKEGPSILRIQQVVRGDSAAYFCASSPYTRTGADTQYFGPGTRLTVL.

The rearrangement joins TRBV18 to TRBJ1-1; tentative D call: TRBD1 (5 bases). With 3 bases removed from V and 6 bases from J, the gap between germline ends came to 11 bases. The germline V gene has CDR1 KGHSH and CDR2 LQKENI. The CDR3 is 13 amino acids. CDR3 nucleotides: TGTGCCAGCTCACCGCTGGAAGGGGCTGAAGCTTTCTTT. This encodes CASSPLEGAEAFF.

The chain joins TRBV19 to TRBJ1-4; a weak D match, TRBD1 (5 bases). Per germline, CDR1 LNHDA and CDR2 SQIVND (reference sequence). CDR3 size: 12 residues. With 8 bases removed from V and 14 bases from J, the gap between germline ends came to 18 bases. The CDR3 DNA follows: TGTGCCAGTGAGGGCAGGGCCTCTTTGCTGTTTTTT. Encoded protein: CASEGRASLLFF.

The chain uses TRBV6-5 and TRBJ1-1, with D hard to call. V shed 2 bases and J shed 7 bases, with 11 bases lying between them. This CDR3 spans 13 amino acids. Per germline, CDR1 MNHEY and CDR2 SVGAGI. As DNA, the CDR3 is TGTGCCAGCAGTTACGAAAGATCAGGTGAAGCTTTCTTT. It codes for CASSYERSGEAFF.

The rearrangement links TRBV30 to TRBJ2-3; no reliable D call. V dropped 1 base and J dropped 2 bases, with 10 bases sitting between them. This CDR3 has 14 amino acids. In germline, CDR1 is GTSNPN, CDR2 SVGIG (reference sequence). The CDR3 DNA reads TGTGCCTGGAGTGAAAGGAGCCTCACAGATACGCAGTATTTT. It encodes CAWSERSLTDTQYF.

The CDR3 reads CASSSRDRYQPQHF. The DNA of the CDR3 is TGTGCCAGCAGTTCCCGGGACCGATATCAGCCCCAGCATTTT. The chain recombines TRBV6-2 or TRBV6-3 with TRBJ1-5; D might be TRBD1 (5 bases). CDR3 size: 14 residues. Germline CDR1 reads MNHEY; CDR2 reads SVGEGT. The V and J ends lost 4 bases and 5 bases respectively, with 12 bases between them.

This clone is a singleton in its sample. The chain uses TRBV9 and TRBJ1-4; D uncertain. Germline loops: CDR1 SGDLS, CDR2 YYNGEE. V was shortened by 0 bases and J by 7 bases, with 16 bases between the two germline ends. The CDR3 totals 16 residues. The DNA for the CDR3 is TGTGCCAGCAGCGTAGGCGGCAGCCGGCCCAGTGAAAAACTGTTTTTT. Its translation is CASSVGGSRPSEKLFF.

V is TRBV6-1 and J is TRBJ1-2, with 9 bases identical to TRBD1. CDR1 is MNHNS, CDR2 SASEGT, per germline. The CDR3 is 16 amino acids. Losses at the gene ends were 4 bases for V and 7 bases for J; bases not matched to a gene: 13. The CDR3 spells CASSGQQGASVGGYTF. The CDR3 coding sequence is TGTGCCAGCAGTGGACAACAGGGGGCTTCTGTGGGTGGCTACACCTTC.